This T cell receptor (beta chain) was documented in a study of pediatric ulcerative colitis. Notes on the study in general: A couple of patients' blood samples yielded substantially fewer templates.

During colonoscopy, one to two rectal pinch biopsies were collected. Germline assignment: CDR1 LNHDA and CDR2 SQIVND (reference sequence). The V gene lost 1 base and the J gene lost 4 bases, with 8 bases spanning the gap. This CDR3 region has 14 residues. Sequenced by immunoSEQ multiplex PCR; TCRdb stores in-frame clones only, minus some. The repertoire holds about 20,000 clones, with roughly four fifths as singletons. This clone was seen only a few times. What it binds is not known. The receptor's source is a boy aged 10-17 years with moderate ulcerative colitis. The sequenced material came from gut tissue. The rearrangement links TRBV19 to TRBJ1-3; D gene unclear. In DNA form, the CDR3 reads TGTGCCAGTAGTATAGGGACCGGCGGAAACACCATATATTTT. It specifies CASSIGTGGNTIYF.